In this sample, the clone carrying this TCR delta chain turned up a few times. What it binds is not known. Reverse transcription of PBMC RNA used primers specific for the gamma and delta chains. TCRdb redid the clone calls on the RT-PCR reads with CATT. The table shows 1,200 or so delta-chain clones, with more than 30% occurring only once. The data are from a study of delta chains in infants with herpesvirus infections. Overall study context: A Ugandan infant cohort was followed from birth for primary CMV. Whole-study results and caveats: No race- or environment-matched controls existed, and samples were few. Three infants infected before 120 days plus one congenital case had the public Vdelta1 clonotype. The public clonotype appeared only at the first post-infection time point.

Trimming cost V 4 bases and J 0 bases; bases outside gene matches: 23. CDR1 TSWWSYY and CDR2 QGS come from the germline V gene. The CDR3 runs to 21 residues. The receptor was isolated from a human donor who was a Ugandan infant, either HIV-exposed or HIV-unexposed (not recorded which). The V and J genes are TRDV1 and TRDJ1; 7 bases map to TRDD2. The specimen was peripheral blood, collected at time point 2 of longitudinal follow-up. The DNA of the CDR3 is TGTGCTCTTGGGGGCCTCAGCCTTCCTCGGCGTACTGTGCCCTACACCGATAAACTCATCTTT. Protein sequence: CALGGLSLPRRTVPYTDKLIF.